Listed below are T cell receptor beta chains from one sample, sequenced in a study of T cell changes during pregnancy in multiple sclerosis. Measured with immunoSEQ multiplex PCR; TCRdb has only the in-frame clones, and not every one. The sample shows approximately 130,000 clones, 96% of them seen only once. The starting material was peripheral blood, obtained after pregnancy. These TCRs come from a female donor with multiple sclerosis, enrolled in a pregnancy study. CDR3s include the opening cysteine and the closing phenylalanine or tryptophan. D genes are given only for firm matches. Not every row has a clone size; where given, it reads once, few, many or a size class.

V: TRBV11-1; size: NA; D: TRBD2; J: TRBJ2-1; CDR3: CASSLRTRVYNEQFF
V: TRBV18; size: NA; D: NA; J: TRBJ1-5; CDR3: CASSPSGNQPQHF
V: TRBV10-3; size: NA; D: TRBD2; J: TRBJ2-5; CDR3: CAISESALAGAETQYF
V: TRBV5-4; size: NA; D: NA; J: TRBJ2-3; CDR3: CASSLDSTSTDTQYF
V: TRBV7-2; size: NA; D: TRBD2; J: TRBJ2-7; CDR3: CASSLGLAGEQYF
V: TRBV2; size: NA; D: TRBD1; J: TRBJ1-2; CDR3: CASSVRDSPIYGYTF
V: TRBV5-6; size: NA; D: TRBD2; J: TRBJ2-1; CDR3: CASSLALAGVRGYEFF
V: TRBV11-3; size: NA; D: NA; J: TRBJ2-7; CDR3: CASSLEGGSAYEQYF
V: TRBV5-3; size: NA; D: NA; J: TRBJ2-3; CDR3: CARRASEGYTDTQYF
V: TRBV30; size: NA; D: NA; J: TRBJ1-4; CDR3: CAWGQGKLFF
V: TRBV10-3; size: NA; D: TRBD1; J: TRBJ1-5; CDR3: CATNSPQQGAIVDQPQHF
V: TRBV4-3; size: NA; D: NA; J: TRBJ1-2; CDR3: CASSQAGFWGYTF
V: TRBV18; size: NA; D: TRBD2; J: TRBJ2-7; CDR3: CASSSGSSYEQYF
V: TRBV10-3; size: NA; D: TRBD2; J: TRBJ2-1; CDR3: CAIRLTSGRANSYNEQFF
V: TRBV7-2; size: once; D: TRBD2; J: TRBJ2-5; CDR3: CASSLSGGQETQYF
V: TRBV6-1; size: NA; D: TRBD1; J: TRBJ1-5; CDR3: CATDRVRNQPQHF
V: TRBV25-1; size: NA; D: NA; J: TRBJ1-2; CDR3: CASSAQGHYGYTF
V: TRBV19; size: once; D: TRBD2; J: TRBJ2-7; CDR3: CASSPRTSGRQSYEQYF
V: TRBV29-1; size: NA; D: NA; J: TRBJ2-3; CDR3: CSVEARKDTQYF
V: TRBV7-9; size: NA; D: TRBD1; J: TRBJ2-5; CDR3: CASSLLEQGFQETQYF
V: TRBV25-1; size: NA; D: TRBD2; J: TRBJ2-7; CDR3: CASSAKPRTSGSSYEQYF